This passage covers 14 T cell receptor beta chains from one sample sequenced in a study of blood T cell repertoires in COVID-19. TCRdb's table, derived via immunoSEQ multiplex PCR, lists solely in-frame clones and lacks some. Seen here are about 76,000 clones, about 86% observed once, and the top ten hold 9% to 15%. Sequenced input: peripheral blood. These receptors all come from a human donor in a cohort sampled during active COVID-19.

V and J are TRBV6-5 and TRBJ1-6, with 8 positions matching TRBD1. V shed 2 bases and J 0 bases; nucleotides not matched to a gene: 0. CDR1 and CDR2 (germline): MNHEY, SVGAGI. The length of the CDR3 is 16 residues. Here the CDR3 DNA reads TGTGCCAGCAGTTACGGGACAGGCTCCTATAATTCACCCCTCCACTTT. It translates to CASSYGTGSYNSPLHF.

The J gene is TRBJ1-5, the V gene TRBV4-2; 8 positions match TRBD1. Germline V gene data show CDR1 as LGHNA and CDR2 as YNFKEQ. This CDR3 has 15 residues. V lost 3 bases and J lost 7; bases outside the gene matches: 8. CDR3 bases: TGTGCCAGCAGCCAGGACGACAGGGGATGGCAGCCCCAGCATTTT. Its protein is CASSQDDRGWQPQHF.

The V and J genes are TRBV19 and TRBJ1-2; no clear D. This CDR3 region has 14 residues. Germline lookup yields CDR1 LNHDA and CDR2 SQIVND (reference sequence). The V end lost 5 bases, the J end lost 2 bases, and 12 bases lay between the germline ends. The CDR3 sequence is CASSSKTGNYGYTF. The DNA for the CDR3 is TGTGCCAGTAGTTCCAAGACGGGAAACTATGGCTACACCTTC.

V gene TRBV6-5 combines with J gene TRBJ1-1; 8 bases agree with TRBD1. Per the germline V gene, CDR1 is MNHEY and CDR2 is SVGAGI. The ends lost 3 bases at V and 1 base at J; junction bases unmatched: 1. This CDR3 spans 14 amino acids. CDR3 DNA sequence: TGTGCCAGCAGTTATGGACAGGGGAACACTGAAGCTTTCTTT. The encoded protein is CASSYGQGNTEAFF.

V gene TRBV6-4 combines with J gene TRBJ1-2; no firm D call. Per the germline V gene, CDR1 is MRHNA and CDR2 is SNTAGT. CDR3 size: 12 residues. V gave up 0 bases and J gave up 7 bases, with 6 bases separating them. The CDR3 DNA follows: TGTGCCAGCAGTGACTCGACAATTGGCTACACCTTC. The encoded protein is CASSDSTIGYTF.

This clone has a handful of counts. The chain employs TRBV7-2 and TRBJ1-5; 7 bases match TRBD1. Germline assignment: CDR1 SGHTA and CDR2 FQGNSA. V shed 5 bases, J shed 4 bases, and the junction held 5 bases outside the gene matches. This CDR3 has 14 residues. The CDR3: CASSPTGSNQPQHF. CDR3 coding DNA: TGTGCCAGCAGCCCGACAGGGTCGAATCAGCCCCAGCATTTT.

The V call is TRBV6-1, the J call TRBJ1-1; 9 nucleotides align to TRBD1. Germline V CDR1 and CDR2: MNHNS, SASEGT. CDR3 length: 17 residues. Losses at the gene ends were 0 bases for V and 3 bases for J; bases not matched to a gene: 8. The CDR3 region has the DNA TGTGCCAGCAGTGAAGCACCTGCAGGGACAGGGTACACTGAAGCTTTCTTT. As protein: CASSEAPAGTGYTEAFF.

This chain uses TRBV29-1 with TRBJ1-1; weak D call: TRBD1 (6 bases). This CDR3 is 10 amino acids long. Germline V gene sequence: CDR1 SQVTM, CDR2 ANQGSEA. Trimming pared 6 bases from V and 6 bases from J, leaving 8 bases between. The CDR3 DNA is TGCAGCGTACACAGGGCTGAAGCTTTCTTT. It translates to CSVHRAEAFF.

The chain is built from TRBV7-6 and TRBJ1-4; D is possibly TRBD1 (6 bases). Germline CDR1 and CDR2: SGHVS and FNYEAQ. The V end was cut by 1 base, the J end by 8 bases, with 14 bases between. The CDR3 length is 15 residues. The CDR3 sequence: CASSLEVQGREKLFF. The CDR3 nucleotides are TGTGCCAGCAGCTTAGAGGTACAGGGAAGGGAAAAACTGTTTTTT.

The chain joins TRBV18 to TRBJ1-2; TRBD1 might be the D (6 bases). The germline CDR1 and CDR2 sequences are KGHSH and LQKENI. V shed 0 bases and J shed 8 bases, with 10 bases lying between them. The length of the CDR3 is 13 residues. The CDR3 region has the DNA TGTGCCAGCTCACCACCGGCAGGGGTAGGCTACACCTTC. Translated: CASSPPAGVGYTF.

The chain uses TRBV27 and TRBJ2-5; the D gene is possibly TRBD1 (5 bases). The CDR3 has 13 amino acids. From germline, CDR1 is MNHEY and CDR2 SMNVEV (reference sequence). Trimming cost V 2 bases and J 5 bases, with 9 bases left between them. The CDR3, as DNA: TGTGCCAGCAGTTTACAGGGCAGGGAGACCCAGTACTTC. Amino acid sequence: CASSLQGRETQYF.

The chain couples TRBV18 to TRBJ2-6, with TRBD1 identical over 7 bases. Germline V CDR1 and CDR2: KGHSH, LQKENI. CDR3 length equals 15 residues. Trimming at V came to 5 bases and at J to 2 bases, leaving 3 bases not matched to a gene. CDR3 amino acids: CASSLQGAGANVLTF. CDR3 sequence (DNA): TGTGCCAGCTCATTGCAGGGGGCTGGGGCCAACGTCCTGACTTTC. Together with reference TRBV18 and TRBJ2-6, the CDR3 gives the full variable domain: NAGVMQNPRHLVRRRGQEARLRCSPMKGHSHVYWYRQLPEEGLKFMVYLQKENIIDESGMPKERFSAEFPKEGPSILRIQQVVRGDSAAYFCASSLQGAGANVLTFGAGSRLTVL.

This rearrangement joins TRBV5-1 to TRBJ2-3; a possible D gene is TRBD2 (7 bases). In germline, CDR1 is SGHRS, CDR2 YFSETQ. This CDR3 spans 16 amino acids. The V gene lost 0 bases and the J gene lost 1 base, with 12 bases spanning the gap. The CDR3 is CASSLDRRGRTDTQYF. CDR3 nucleotides: TGCGCCAGCAGCTTGGATCGGCGGGGGCGCACAGATACGCAGTATTTT.

The chain uses TRBV25-1 and TRBJ1-6; no definite D call. The germline gives CDR1 MGHDK, CDR2 SYGVNS. The V end was cut by 4 bases, the J end by 5 bases, with 12 bases between. There are 15 residues in the CDR3. CDR3: CASSGRARDNSPLHF. The CDR3 region has the DNA TGTGCCAGCAGTGGGCGGGCCAGAGATAATTCACCCCTCCACTTT.